The rows below give T cell receptor beta chains drawn from one sample of a study of T cell responses to AZD1222 COVID-19 vaccine. Method: immunoSEQ multiplex PCR; TCRdb's copy keeps in-frame clones and lacks some. The table shows around 120,000 clones, with roughly nine tenths occurring only once. The sequencing used peripheral blood, collected on day 0 of AZD1222 vaccination. The receptors here all came from an adult in good health. CDR3s include the opening cysteine and the closing phenylalanine or tryptophan. A D gene is named only where the DNA matches it firmly. Clone size, where shown, is once, few, many, or a class for clones that have expanded.

D	V	size	J	CDR3	DNA
.	TRBV3-1/TRBV3-2	once	TRBJ2-5	CASRALVGETQYF	TGTGCCAGCAGGGCCTTGGTGGGAGAGACCCAGTACTTC
.	TRBV18	.	TRBJ1-1	CASSGMTVGTEAFF	TGTGCCAGCTCTGGAATGACCGTCGGGACTGAAGCTTTCTTT
.	TRBV7-9	.	TRBJ1-3	CASSSPGPSGGNTIYF	TGTGCCAGCAGCTCCCCTGGTCCTTCGGGAGGAAACACCATATATTTT
.	TRBV6-5	.	TRBJ1-3	CASSWRGYSGNTIYF	TGTGCCAGCAGTTGGAGGGGCTACTCTGGAAACACCATATATTTT
.	TRBV19	.	TRBJ2-7	CASSSPGGTYEQYF	TGTGCCAGTAGTAGTCCAGGGGGGACCTACGAGCAGTACTTC
.	TRBV27	.	TRBJ1-1	CASSPTVMNTEAFF	TGTGCCAGCAGTCCGACCGTAATGAACACTGAAGCTTTCTTT
.	TRBV6-6	.	TRBJ1-4	CASSYGAMGEKLFF	TGTGCCAGCAGTTACGGGGCAATGGGCGAAAAACTGTTTTTT
TRBD1	TRBV3-1/TRBV3-2	.	TRBJ2-3	CASSQKKMDREDTQYF	TGTGCCAGCAGCCAGAAAAAAATGGACAGGGAAGATACGCAGTATTTT
TRBD1	TRBV5-1	.	TRBJ1-1	CASSWDRDTEAFF	TGCGCCAGCAGCTGGGACAGGGACACTGAAGCTTTCTTT
TRBD1	TRBV12-3/TRBV12-4	.	TRBJ1-1	CASSQGGRTEAFF	TGTGCCAGCAGTCAGGGGGGCAGGACTGAAGCTTTCTTT
TRBD2	TRBV5-1	.	TRBJ2-7	CASSLSLAGSYEQYF	TGCGCCAGCAGCTTGAGTCTAGCGGGCAGCTACGAGCAGTACTTC
.	TRBV7-3	.	TRBJ2-2	CASSLLVNTGELFF	TGTGCCAGCAGCCTTTTGGTTAACACCGGGGAGCTGTTTTTT
.	TRBV7-9	.	TRBJ1-6	CASSSGTRNSPLHF	TGTGCCAGCAGCTCCGGGACACGGAATTCACCCCTCCACTTT
.	TRBV6-5	.	TRBJ2-7	CASKRDPNYEQYF	TGTGCCAGCAAGAGGGATCCCAACTACGAGCAGTACTTC
.	TRBV5-1	.	TRBJ1-2	CASSLNDQVGYTF	TGCGCCAGCAGCTTGAACGACCAGGTGGGCTACACCTTC
TRBD2	TRBV6-6	once	TRBJ2-7	CASRGLAGISYEQYF	TGTGCCAGCAGAGGACTAGCGGGAATTTCCTACGAGCAGTACTTC
.	TRBV6-5	few	TRBJ1-3	CASSYYSSSSGNTIYF	TGTGCCAGCAGCTACTACTCAAGCAGCTCTGGAAACACCATATATTTT
.	TRBV3-1/TRBV3-2	.	TRBJ1-1	CASSQSDLMAEAFF	TGTGCCAGCAGCCAATCAGACCTGATGGCTGAAGCTTTCTTT
.	TRBV5-1	few	TRBJ2-5	CASRSNLLGETQYF	TGCGCCAGCAGAAGTAATCTCCTCGGAGAGACCCAGTACTTC
.	TRBV9	.	TRBJ2-2	CASTQWVDTGELFF	TGTGCCAGCACCCAATGGGTAGACACCGGGGAGCTGTTTTTT
TRBD1	TRBV5-8	.	TRBJ1-5	CASSLRDRGYQPQHF	TGTGCCAGCAGCCTCCGCGACAGGGGATATCAGCCCCAGCATTTT
TRBD2	TRBV3-1/TRBV3-2	.	TRBJ2-2	CASSTSGGRGGELFF	TGTGCCAGCTCCACTAGCGGGGGCCGCGGCGGGGAGCTGTTTTTT
.	TRBV11-2	.	TRBJ1-5	CASSSQTGNNQPQHF	TGTGCCAGCAGCTCCCAGACGGGGAATAATCAGCCCCAGCATTTT
TRBD1	TRBV5-6	.	TRBJ2-7	CASSWETGGYSYEQYF	TGTGCCAGCAGCTGGGAGACAGGGGGCTACTCCTACGAGCAGTACTTC
.	TRBV7-3	.	TRBJ1-2	CASSFAPGTRYGYTF	TGTGCCAGCAGTTTTGCTCCCGGGACACGTTATGGCTACACCTTC
.	TRBV11-2	.	TRBJ2-1	CASSLNSARGDNEQFF	TGTGCCAGCAGCTTAAATTCGGCTAGAGGCGACAATGAGCAGTTCTTC
TRBD2	TRBV18	.	TRBJ2-2	CASSSTGTRNTGELFF	TGTGCCAGCTCATCAACCGGGACTAGAAACACCGGGGAGCTGTTTTTT
TRBD2	TRBV18	.	TRBJ2-2	CASSAGLAGTANTGELFF	TGTGCCAGCTCCGCGGGACTAGCGGGAACAGCGAACACCGGGGAGCTGTTTTTT
TRBD1	TRBV7-9	.	TRBJ2-3	CASSSLTGGQDTQYF	TGTGCCAGCAGCTCCTTGACAGGGGGCCAAGATACGCAGTATTTT
.	TRBV7-7	.	TRBJ2-5	CASSRYRGAQETQYF	TGTGCCAGCAGCCGGTACCGGGGGGCGCAAGAGACCCAGTACTTC
.	TRBV7-2	.	TRBJ2-2	CASSLEAAIAGELFF	TGTGCCAGCAGCTTAGAGGCAGCCATAGCCGGGGAGCTGTTTTTT
.	TRBV18	.	TRBJ2-7	CASSPKQIYEQYF	TGTGCCAGCTCACCGAAACAGATCTACGAGCAGTACTTC
TRBD1	TRBV7-6	.	TRBJ1-2	CASSGQGRGDDGYTF	TGTGCCAGCAGCGGACAGGGAAGGGGGGATGATGGCTACACCTTC
TRBD1	TRBV29-1	once	TRBJ1-2	CSLRQGNGYTF	TGCAGCCTACGACAGGGGAATGGCTACACCTTC
TRBD1	TRBV11-3	once	TRBJ1-1	CASSLGTGDTEAFF	TGTGCCAGCAGCTTAGGGACAGGGGACACTGAAGCTTTCTTT
.	TRBV6-5	.	TRBJ1-2	CASSYRANHQGYTF	TGTGCCAGCAGTTACAGGGCCAACCATCAGGGCTACACCTTC
.	TRBV11-3	.	TRBJ1-1	CASSLLMNTEAFF	TGTGCCAGCAGCTTACTAATGAACACTGAAGCTTTCTTT
.	TRBV5-1	.	TRBJ2-2	CASSLLGSIASRNTGELFF	TGCGCCAGCAGCTTGCTTGGATCGATTGCTAGCCGGAACACCGGGGAGCTGTTTTTT
.	TRBV3-1/TRBV3-2	.	TRBJ1-3	CASTPTASGNTIYF	TGTGCCAGCACCCCCACAGCCTCTGGAAACACCATATATTTT